A single sample gave rise to the 28 T cell receptor beta chains below, sequenced in a study of cytomegalovirus exposure and HLA in healthy donors. Use of 60 Vbeta and 13 Jbeta primers characterized the PCR. The repertoire was sequenced with immunoSEQ multiplex PCR; TCRdb's copy has only in-frame clones and lacks some. The sample consists of some 200,000 clones, more than 75% of them appearing once. The sequenced sample was PBMCs. These receptor sequences come from a woman between 40 and 55 years old in good health and CMV-seronegative.

This sequence joins TRBV27 and TRBJ2-7; 9 bases match TRBD2. This CDR3 has 17 residues. Trimming took 7 bases from V and 6 from J; bases not matched to a gene: 19. Germline CDR1 is MNHEY and CDR2 is SMNVEV (reference sequence). The CDR3 protein is CASIGRARREGLREQYF. The DNA for the CDR3 is TGTGCCAGCATCGGAAGGGCTCGGCGGGAGGGCCTCCGCGAGCAGTACTTC.

V usage is TRBV27 and J usage is TRBJ1-2, with D maybe TRBD1 (6 bases). V gave up 2 bases and J gave up 8 bases, with 12 bases separating them. Looked up from germline, CDR1 is MNHEY and CDR2 is SMNVEV (reference sequence). CDR3 length: 13 residues. CDR3 sequence: CASSLGLRGGYTF. CDR3 nucleotides: TGTGCCAGCAGTTTAGGACTGAGGGGGGGCTACACCTTC.

This rearrangement joins TRBV2 to TRBJ1-5; TRBD1 agrees at 12 bases. Germline V gene sequence: CDR1 SNHLY, CDR2 FYNNEI. The V gene end was trimmed by 4 bases and the J gene end by 6 bases; junction bases not matched to a gene: 13. The CDR3 spans 18 residues. The CDR3 coding sequence is TGTGCCAGCAGTGTTCCTCAAACCGGGACAGGGGGCGGTCAGCCCCAGCATTTT. This encodes CASSVPQTGTGGGQPQHF.

The chain has TRBV10-3 and TRBJ2-2; 14 bases are a match to TRBD2. CDR1 ENHRY and CDR2 SYGVKD come from the germline V gene. The CDR3 sequence is 18 residues long. V shed 6 bases, J shed 0 bases, and the junction held 6 bases outside the gene matches. CDR3: CAIRPGLAGEANTGELFF. CDR3 DNA: TGTGCCATCAGGCCGGGACTAGCGGGAGAGGCGAACACCGGGGAGCTGTTTTTT.

The J gene is TRBJ2-5, the V gene TRBV6-5, with TRBD1 matching 7 bases. Germline V CDR1 and CDR2: MNHEY, SVGAGI. V was clipped by 6 bases and J by 5 bases; unmatched bases: 9. This CDR3 contains 14 residues. The CDR3 DNA follows: TGTGCCAGCAGGAATAGACAGGGACGGGAGACCCAGTACTTC. Translating it yields CASRNRQGRETQYF.

The J gene is TRBJ2-7, the V gene TRBV5-1; TRBD2 might be the D (8 bases). Trimming stripped 4 bases from V and 1 base from J, with 21 bases between. Germline V gene data show CDR1 as SGHRS and CDR2 as YFSETQ. This CDR3 spans 17 amino acids. The DNA for the CDR3 is TGCGCCAGCAGCCAGGGGGGAGGGAGCGGGAGATCCTACGAGCAGTACTTC. Its translation is CASSQGGGSGRSYEQYF.

This chain links TRBV28 with TRBJ1-5; possibly TRBD1 for D (5 bases). The V and J ends lost 6 bases and 2 bases respectively, with 17 bases between them. The germline gives CDR1 MDHEN, CDR2 SYDVKM. The CDR3 is made up of 16 amino acids. CDR3 sequence (DNA): TGTGCCAGCAGGAAAATCTGGGGCGTGGGCAATCAGCCCCAGCATTTT. Translating it yields CASRKIWGVGNQPQHF.

This clone appeared a few times. The chain recombines TRBV7-9 with TRBJ2-3, with TRBD1 identical over 7 bases. This CDR3 region has 16 residues. Germline CDR1 SEHNR, CDR2 FQNEAQ (reference sequence). J was trimmed by 2 bases and V by 2 bases; bases with no gene match: 7. The CDR3 loop reads CASSLIGTVNTDTQYF. As DNA, the CDR3 is TGTGCCAGCAGCTTAATTGGGACAGTAAACACAGATACGCAGTATTTT.

The rearrangement joins TRBV5-4 to TRBJ2-2; 12 bases agree with TRBD2. V was pared by 3 bases and J by 6 bases, with 9 bases of the junction left unmatched. CDR1 and CDR2 from the germline V gene are SGHNT and YYREEE (reference sequence). This CDR3 spans 17 amino acids. In DNA, the CDR3 is TGTGCCAGCAGCTCATTGACTAGCGGGAGAAGGGCCGGGGAGCTGTTTTTT. It translates to CASSSLTSGRRAGELFF.

The rearrangement links TRBV7-2 to TRBJ2-3; TRBD2 matches 12 bases. Trimming cost V 4 bases and J 2 bases; bases outside gene matches: 4. The CDR3 loop spans 16 amino acids. Germline CDR1 is SGHTA and CDR2 is FQGNSA. CDR3 in DNA: TGTGCCAGCAGCTCCGGGACTAGCGGGCTCACAGATACGCAGTATTTT. It codes for CASSSGTSGLTDTQYF. The variable domain in full, with the rest retrieved from reference TRBV7-2 and TRBJ2-3, is GAGVSQSPSNKVTEKGKDVELRCDPISGHTALYWYRQSLGQGLEFLIYFQGNSAPDKSGLPSDRFSAERTGGSVSTLTIQRTQQEDSAVYLCASSSGTSGLTDTQYFGPGTRLTVL.

The chain recombines TRBV9 with TRBJ2-7; 7 bases line up with TRBD2. The germline CDR1 and CDR2 sequences are SGDLS and YYNGEE. This CDR3 has 16 amino acids. V lost 2 bases, J lost 2 bases, and 10 bases stayed unmatched. CDR3 sequence reads: CASSVSESGTPYEQYF. The CDR3 nucleotides read TGTGCCAGCAGCGTTTCAGAAAGCGGGACCCCCTACGAGCAGTACTTC.

The chain employs TRBV28 and TRBJ1-4, with D unclear. The CDR3 sequence is 14 residues long. The germline gives CDR1 MDHEN, CDR2 SYDVKM. With 2 bases removed from V and 8 bases from J, the gap between germline ends came to 12 bases. CDR3 in amino acids: CASSLTGIGEKLFF. CDR3 nucleotide sequence: TGTGCCAGCAGTTTAACGGGGATTGGGGAAAAACTGTTTTTT.

The rearrangement joins TRBV6-5 to TRBJ1-2, with 9 positions matching TRBD1. The CDR3 runs to 14 residues. CDR1 is MNHEY, CDR2 SVGAGI, per germline. V gave up 6 bases and J gave up 10 bases; unmatched junction bases: 12. DNA for the CDR3: TGTGCCAGCAGCCTACAACAGGGGGCCCTTTACTACACCTTC. It translates to CASSLQQGALYYTF.

The chain employs TRBV28 and TRBJ1-1; maybe TRBD1 (5 bases). CDR3 length equals 14 residues. CDR1 and CDR2 from the germline V gene are MDHEN and SYDVKM. V dropped 6 bases and J dropped 3 bases, with 14 bases sitting between them. The CDR3 DNA follows: TGTGCCAGCAGAATAGGAGGGGAGGACACTGAAGCTTTCTTT. The encoded protein is CASRIGGEDTEAFF.

The chain carries TRBV6-4 and TRBJ2-2, with TRBD2 as a possible D gene (5 bases). The CDR3 extends over 16 amino acids. Germline V CDR1 and CDR2: MRHNA, SNTAGT. V gave up 3 bases and J gave up 1 base, with 12 bases separating them. The CDR3 is CASSEDWGLNTGELFF. The CDR3 DNA is TGTGCCAGCAGTGAGGACTGGGGATTGAACACCGGGGAGCTGTTTTTT.

The chain combines TRBV29-1 with TRBJ2-5; 7 bases map to TRBD1. V was pared by 4 bases and J by 4 bases, with 3 bases of the junction left unmatched. Looked up from germline, CDR1 is SQVTM and CDR2 is ANQGSEA. The CDR3 is 12 amino acids. The CDR3 sequence: CSVVRDRETQYF. The CDR3 coding sequence is TGCAGCGTTGTCCGGGACAGAGAGACCCAGTACTTC.

This chain uses TRBV28 with TRBJ1-2, with D possibly TRBD1 on 5 matching bases. Germline CDR1 is MDHEN and CDR2 is SYDVKM. V shed 10 bases and J shed 8 bases, with 23 bases lying between them. The CDR3 extends over 14 amino acids. DNA for the CDR3: TGTGCCACCGTGTCAGGGCGGGGGGATCTGGGCTACACCTTC. This translates into CATVSGRGDLGYTF.

This clone is a singleton in its sample. The chain couples TRBV11-2 to TRBJ2-1; weak D call: TRBD2 (6 bases). Trimming took off 5 bases at V and 8 bases at J, with 19 bases between the two ends. CDR3 length: 15 amino acids. Germline assignment: CDR1 SGHAT and CDR2 FQNNGV. CDR3 region: CASSARRERLDEQFF. The CDR3 DNA reads TGTGCCAGCAGCGCCCGCCGGGAGCGGTTAGATGAGCAGTTCTTC.

This clone was observed a single time. The chain carries TRBV7-8 and TRBJ2-7; TRBD1 is a possible D gene (6 bases). The CDR3 spans 14 residues. The germline gives CDR1 SGHVS, CDR2 FQNEAQ. V gave up 0 bases and J gave up 5 bases, with 11 bases separating them. The CDR3 sequence is CASSLAGAFDEQYF. The CDR3, as DNA: TGTGCCAGCAGCTTAGCGGGGGCTTTCGACGAGCAGTACTTC.

This clone has just one count. The chain employs TRBV6-1 and TRBJ1-5; tentatively, D is TRBD1 (6 bases). This CDR3 has 14 residues. The germline gives CDR1 MNHNS, CDR2 SASEGT. The ends were cut back, 4 bases at V and 4 bases at J, with 11 bases in the middle. The CDR3 spells CASSATTGNQPQHF. The DNA of the CDR3 is TGTGCCAGCAGTGCAACCACAGGGAATCAGCCCCAGCATTTT.

The V call is TRBV7-8, the J call TRBJ2-1, with 8 bases that match TRBD1. The CDR3 is made up of 15 amino acids. Germline V gene lookup returns CDR1 SGHVS and CDR2 FQNEAQ. V lost 3 bases and J lost 3; bases outside the gene matches: 4. The CDR3 protein is CASSFLQGVYNEQFF. The CDR3 bases are TGTGCCAGCAGCTTCCTACAGGGGGTCTACAATGAGCAGTTCTTC.

The gene calls are TRBV5-1 and TRBJ2-2; no clear D. The germline V gene has CDR1 SGHRS and CDR2 YFSETQ. This CDR3 comprises 15 residues. The V end was cut by 0 bases, the J end by 0 bases, with 6 bases between. The CDR3, as DNA: TGCGCCAGCAGCTTGGGCGTAACGAACACCGGGGAGCTGTTTTTT. As protein: CASSLGVTNTGELFF.

The rearrangement joins TRBV7-9 to TRBJ2-5; no reliable D call. Germline V CDR1 and CDR2: SEHNR, FQNEAQ (reference sequence). The ends were cut back, 0 bases at V and 1 base at J, with 9 bases in the middle. The CDR3 has 15 amino acids. CDR3: CASSLAPHSQETQYF. CDR3 nucleotides: TGTGCCAGCAGCTTAGCTCCGCATAGCCAAGAGACCCAGTACTTC.

The rearrangement uses TRBV30 and TRBJ2-6, with TRBD1 as a possible D gene (6 bases). Trimming took off 1 base at V and 0 bases at J, with 10 bases between the two ends. This CDR3 is 16 amino acids long. Germline V gene data show CDR1 as GTSNPN and CDR2 as SVGIG (reference sequence). The CDR3 protein is CAWSGTAHSGANVLTF. The CDR3 region has the DNA TGTGCCTGGAGTGGGACAGCCCACTCTGGGGCCAACGTCCTGACTTTC.

This clone was recorded only once. CDR3 sequence reads: CASSVAGGVRDNEQFF. CDR3 nucleotides: TGTGCCAGCAGCGTAGCAGGCGGGGTGCGAGACAATGAGCAGTTCTTC. The chain carries TRBV9 and TRBJ2-1; D is perhaps TRBD2 (6 bases). The CDR3 consists of 16 residues. The germline V gene has CDR1 SGDLS and CDR2 YYNGEE. Trimming took off 0 bases at V and 5 bases at J, with 15 bases between the two ends.

The chain links TRBV4-2 to TRBJ2-3, with TRBD2 identical over 8 bases. The CDR3 consists of 20 residues. Trimming cost V 0 bases and J 5 bases; bases outside gene matches: 19. Looked up from germline, CDR1 is LGHNA and CDR2 is YNFKEQ. DNA for the CDR3: TGTGCCAGCAGCCAAGAACTAGCGGCCAAAAGCAGCCCAATGGTAGATACGCAGTATTTT. Translation gives CASSQELAAKSSPMVDTQYF.

The V and J genes are TRBV29-1 and TRBJ2-7, with 10 nucleotides matching TRBD2. Trimming at V came to 2 bases and at J to 3 bases, leaving 1 base not matched to a gene. CDR3 length: 13 amino acids. The V gene's germline CDR1 is SQVTM and CDR2 ANQGSEA. CDR3 sequence reads: CSVETSGVYEQYF. The CDR3 region has the DNA TGCAGCGTTGAAACTAGCGGGGTCTACGAGCAGTACTTC.

The gene calls are TRBV27 and TRBJ2-7; TRBD2 agrees at 9 bases. V dropped 6 bases and J dropped 1; count of bases not matched to a gene: 10. Germline assignment: CDR1 MNHEY and CDR2 SMNVEV (reference sequence). The CDR3 sequence is 16 residues long. CDR3 residues: CASSLRETSGSYEQYF. The CDR3 coding sequence is TGTGCCAGCAGCCTTCGGGAGACTAGCGGTTCCTACGAGCAGTACTTC.